The clone carrying this T cell receptor (beta chain) was recorded at least ten times. Germline V gene sequence: CDR1 SEHNR, CDR2 FQNEAQ (reference sequence). The CDR3 runs 16 residues. V dropped 5 bases and J dropped 2; count of bases not matched to a gene: 10. The data derive from a study of T cell repertoires in cytomegalovirus infection. TCRdb ran MiXCR on the reads and lists one entry per CDR3 protein. This table has hundreds of thousands of distinct CDR3 sequences, more than 20% appearing once. The sequence was collected from a human donor in good health (CMV status not recorded). Some clones in this sample may be carry-over from other donors' samples. V gene TRBV7-9 combines with J gene TRBJ2-5; 8 bases match TRBD1. Specimen: CD8+ T cells from PBMCs. The CDR3, as DNA: TGTGCCAGCAGCCCTATATTCGGACAGGGACAAGAGACCCAGTACTTC. Its protein product is CASSPIFGQGQETQYF.